This TCR beta chain was sequenced during a study of blood T cell repertoires in COVID-19. For the study at large: Collection of acute and convalescent COVID-19 samples took place in the United States, Italy and Spain.

The V gene's germline CDR1 is ENHRY and CDR2 SYGVKD. CDR3 length equals 12 residues. V was cut by 6 bases and J by 5 bases, with 7 bases left in between. In the authors' methods: Reference gene primer amplification in the assay estimated nucleated cell counts. The method was immunoSEQ multiplex PCR; TCRdb's version includes in-frame clones alone and lacks a portion of them. V, J and clone size derive from that table, while D and trimming were established from the DNA sequence. In the table there are 23,000 or so clones, around 87% of which are singletons. This sequence was found in a man in his fifties with active COVID-19. The sequencing input was peripheral blood. The chain couples TRBV10-3 to TRBJ2-2; D call uncertain. Here the CDR3 reads CAISKETGELFF. DNA of the CDR3: TGTGCCATCAGCAAAGAGACCGGGGAGCTGTTTTTT.